These 32 T cell receptor beta chains originate from one sample sequenced in a study of T cells after posttransplantation cyclophosphamide. Clones were sequenced by immunoSEQ multiplex PCR, and TCRdb holds only the in-frame ones, with some missing. The table lists 25,000 or so clones, around 86% of them singletons. The sequenced material came from PBMCs. The origin of the receptors is an older woman with a blood cancer, CMV-positive, and with a related stem cell donor.

The rearrangement links TRBV27 to TRBJ2-5; 14 bases map to TRBD2. The J segment lost 5 bases and the V segment lost 3 bases, leaving 8 bases of the junction unmatched. The CDR3 covers 17 residues. The germline V gene has CDR1 MNHEY and CDR2 SMNVEV (reference sequence). The CDR3 reads CASSLNRLAGGPETQYF. CDR3 in DNA: TGTGCCAGCAGTTTGAACCGACTAGCGGGAGGGCCCGAGACCCAGTACTTC.

The gene calls are TRBV7-8 and TRBJ2-5, with a tentative D call TRBD2 (5 bases). The CDR3 has 15 amino acids. Trimming removed 5 bases from V and 3 bases from J, with 16 bases in between. The germline V gene has CDR1 SGHVS and CDR2 FQNEAQ. The DNA for the CDR3 is TGTGCCAGCAGCCCCGGGATTTCCGGTAAAGAGACCCAGTACTTC. Its protein is CASSPGISGKETQYF.

V and J are TRBV5-8 and TRBJ1-4, with 7 bases that match TRBD1. V lost 4 bases and J lost 8; bases outside the gene matches: 17. Germline V gene lookup returns CDR1 SGHTS and CDR2 YDEGEE. This CDR3 region has 17 residues. CDR3 in amino acids: CASSIGAGGHFGEKLFF. The DNA for the CDR3 is TGTGCCAGCAGCATTGGTGCAGGGGGACACTTCGGGGAAAAACTGTTTTTT. Full variable domain (missing parts from reference TRBV5-8 and TRBJ1-4): EAGVTQSPTHLIKTRGQQATLRCSPISGHTSVYWYQQALGLGLQFLLWYDEGEERNRGNFPPRFSGRQFPNYSSELNVNALELEDSALYLCASSIGAGGHFGEKLFFGSGTQLSVL.

This chain uses TRBV11-3 with TRBJ2-1, with D perhaps matching TRBD2 (5 bases). Germline V gives CDR1 SGHNT, CDR2 YENEEA. Trimming removed 3 bases at V and 4 bases at J, with 16 bases between. The CDR3 extends over 16 amino acids. CDR3 amino acids: CASSFRRRAEYNEQFF. The CDR3 region has the DNA TGTGCCAGCAGCTTTCGTCGGCGGGCTGAGTACAATGAGCAGTTCTTC.

This clone was seen just once. V and J are TRBV25-1 and TRBJ1-3; TRBD1 is a possible D gene (6 bases). The V and J ends lost 6 bases and 7 bases respectively, with 28 bases between them. This CDR3 is built from 18 residues. From germline, CDR1 is MGHDK and CDR2 SYGVNS. This chain's CDR3 is CASSPWGGGSKVRNTIYF. For the CDR3, the DNA is TGTGCCAGCAGCCCCTGGGGAGGGGGAAGTAAAGTGAGGAACACCATATATTTT.

This chain uses TRBV18 with TRBJ2-5, with TRBD1 as a possible D gene (5 bases). Looked up from germline, CDR1 is KGHSH and CDR2 is LQKENI. This CDR3 has 12 residues. Trimming pared 5 bases from V and 4 bases from J, leaving 8 bases between. The CDR3, as DNA: TGTGCCAGCTCAGATAGGGGAGAGACCCAGTACTTC. Encoded protein: CASSDRGETQYF.

The rearrangement uses TRBV5-3 and TRBJ1-1; TRBD1 aligns across 8 bases. TRBV5-3 is known as an ORF, though its function is uncertain. After removal of 6 bases from V and 4 bases from J, the junction contained 2 bases not matched to a gene. The CDR3 is 12 amino acids. CDR3 amino acids: CARKQGGTEAFF. CDR3 coding DNA: TGTGCCAGAAAACAGGGGGGCACTGAAGCTTTCTTT.

This rearrangement joins TRBV4-1 to TRBJ2-4; 8 bases match TRBD2. After removal of 4 bases from V and 2 bases from J, the junction contained 13 bases not matched to a gene. Germline V gene lookup returns CDR1 MGHRA and CDR2 YSYEKL. The CDR3 totals 18 residues. The CDR3: CASSRGSAGGRTKNIQYF. CDR3 nucleotide sequence: TGCGCCAGCAGCCGAGGGTCGGCTGGCGGGAGGACCAAAAACATTCAGTACTTC.

The rearrangement links TRBV5-8 to TRBJ1-3, with D possibly being TRBD1 (5 bases). Trimming shortened V by 0 bases and J by 2 bases, and 9 bases separated the two germline ends. CDR1 and CDR2 (germline): SGHTS, YDEGEE. The CDR3 spans 15 residues. As DNA, the CDR3 is TGTGCCAGCAGCTTGGACCAGGGAACTGGAAACACCATATATTTT. This gives the protein CASSLDQGTGNTIYF.

The CDR3 protein is CASSSPTGDTGELFF. The CDR3 bases are TGTGCCAGCAGTTCACCGACAGGGGACACCGGGGAGCTGTTTTTT. V gene TRBV6-6 combines with J gene TRBJ2-2, with 8 nucleotides matching TRBD1. J lost 3 bases, V lost 4 bases, and 4 bases had no gene match. In germline, CDR1 is MNHNY, CDR2 SVGAGI (reference sequence). The CDR3 covers 15 residues.

The chain recombines TRBV11-2 with TRBJ2-2; tentative D call: TRBD1 (6 bases). The CDR3 is made up of 15 amino acids. Trimming left V 10 bases short and J 1 base short, with 16 bases between. Germline CDR1 reads SGHAT; CDR2 reads FQNNGV. CDR3 region: CATSRGDMNTGELFF. The CDR3 DNA is TGTGCCACCTCGCGAGGGGACATGAACACCGGGGAGCTGTTTTTT.

The rearrangement links TRBV7-2 to TRBJ1-2; TRBD1 is a possible D gene (6 bases). V dropped 6 bases and J dropped 7 bases, with 9 bases sitting between them. CDR1 and CDR2 from the germline V gene are SGHTA and FQGNSA. The CDR3 loop spans 11 amino acids. The CDR3 coding sequence is TGTGCCAGCAGTAACAGGGTTGGCTACACCTTC. Translation: CASSNRVGYTF.

The chain has TRBV14 and TRBJ2-7; 7 positions match TRBD2. V was pared by 7 bases and J by 1 base, with 19 bases of the junction left unmatched. Germline V lookup: CDR1 SGHDN, CDR2 FVKESK. The CDR3 totals 18 residues. CDR3 sequence: CASTTDGRRRRRSYEQYF. The CDR3 DNA reads as TGTGCCAGCACCACGGACGGGAGGAGGAGAAGGAGGTCCTACGAGCAGTACTTC.

The chain employs TRBV12-5 and TRBJ1-5; D possibly corresponds to TRBD1 (5 bases). The V and J ends lost 1 base and 3 bases respectively, with 10 bases between them. The CDR3 contains 15 residues. Germline V lookup: CDR1 LGHNT, CDR2 FRNRAP. Here the CDR3 reads CASGLGQGNNQPQHF. In DNA, the CDR3 is TGTGCTAGTGGTTTGGGCCAGGGTAACAATCAGCCCCAGCATTTT. Full variable domain (outside the CDR3, taken from reference TRBV12-5 and TRBJ1-5): DARVTQTPRHKVTEMGQEVTMRCQPILGHNTVFWYRQTMMQGLELLAYFRNRAPLDDSGMPKDRFSAEMPDATLATLKIQPSEPRDSAVYFCASGLGQGNNQPQHFGDGTRLSIL.

This clone appeared a single time. The V gene is TRBV5-1, the J gene TRBJ2-7; D is possibly TRBD1 (5 bases). This CDR3 spans 14 amino acids. V gave up 4 bases and J gave up 2 bases, with 13 bases separating them. Germline values: CDR1 SGHRS, CDR2 YFSETQ. The chain's CDR3 is CASSPLPTAYEQYF. The CDR3 DNA sequence: TGCGCCAGCAGCCCACTTCCGACAGCCTACGAGCAGTACTTC.

The V call is TRBV19, the J call TRBJ1-5; D gene unclear. Germline assignment: CDR1 LNHDA and CDR2 SQIVND (reference sequence). The V and J ends lost 3 bases and 6 bases respectively, with 12 bases between them. CDR3 length equals 14 residues. The chain's CDR3 is CASSIGGLRQPQHF. The DNA of the CDR3 is TGTGCCAGTAGTATTGGCGGCCTTCGTCAGCCCCAGCATTTT.

This chain links TRBV9 with TRBJ2-5; the match to TRBD1 covers 9 bases. CDR3 length: 14 amino acids. The junction had 5 bases not matched to a gene; V was cut back by 3 bases and J by 5 bases. In germline, CDR1 is SGDLS, CDR2 YYNGEE. The CDR3 sequence is CASSDGGTGETQYF. The CDR3 bases are TGTGCCAGCAGCGATGGGGGGACAGGGGAGACCCAGTACTTC.

The CDR3 DNA sequence: TGTGCCAGCAGAACTAGCGGGAGCACAGATACGCAGTATTTT. It yields the protein CASRTSGSTDTQYF. This chain links TRBV6-5 with TRBJ2-3, with 9 bases aligning to TRBD2. The CDR3 is 14 amino acids. Trimming took 6 bases from V and 0 from J; bases not matched to a gene: 1. The germline V gene encodes CDR1 MNHEY and CDR2 SVGAGI.

In its sample, this clone was seen once. The rearrangement joins TRBV6-6 to TRBJ1-2, with D possibly TRBD1 on 5 matching bases. Germline V gene lookup returns CDR1 MNHNY and CDR2 SVGAGI (reference sequence). V lost 0 bases and J 0 bases, leaving 5 bases between the germline ends. The CDR3 contains 14 residues. As DNA, the CDR3 is TGTGCCAGCAGTTACTCAGGGGCTAACTATGGCTACACCTTC. Translated: CASSYSGANYGYTF.

The genes are TRBV27 and TRBJ1-2, with TRBD1 matching 8 bases. The CDR3 spans 15 residues. CDR1 MNHEY and CDR2 SMNVEV come from the germline V gene (reference sequence). With 6 bases clipped from V and 0 bases from J, the junction kept 6 bases outside the gene matches. The CDR3, as DNA: TGTGCCAGCAGAAGACAGGGGACCGCTAACTATGGCTACACCTTC. Its protein product is CASRRQGTANYGYTF.

V usage is TRBV29-1 and J usage is TRBJ1-1; perhaps TRBD1 as D (6 bases). V was clipped by 5 bases and J by 1 base, with 11 bases between them. From germline, CDR1 is SQVTM and CDR2 ANQGSEA. CDR3 length equals 13 residues. CDR3 bases: TGCAGCGTTTACGGGACATCGAACACTGAAGCTTTCTTT. Translated: CSVYGTSNTEAFF.

This chain uses TRBV6-6 with TRBJ2-1, with TRBD1 matching 8 bases. The V segment lost 2 bases and the J segment 9 bases; nucleotides outside the gene matches: 9. CDR1 is MNHNY and CDR2 is SVGAGI in the germline V gene (reference sequence). The CDR3 sequence is 15 residues long. This chain's CDR3 is CASSYRSGTGGEQFF. The CDR3 region has the DNA TGTGCCAGCAGTTACCGGTCCGGGACAGGAGGTGAGCAGTTCTTC.

V is TRBV7-8 and J is TRBJ2-7; a weak D match, TRBD1 (6 bases). The CDR3 runs to 12 residues. Between the trimmed V and J ends, which lost 2 bases and 7 bases, there was a span of 9 bases. Germline V gene sequence: CDR1 SGHVS, CDR2 FQNEAQ. CDR3: CASSLQGSEQYF. The CDR3 nucleotides read TGTGCCAGCAGCTTACAGGGGAGTGAGCAGTACTTC.

The CDR3 region has the DNA TGTGCCAGCAGTGTAGGGCAGGGGCGGAATTCACCCCTCCACTTT. It yields the protein CASSVGQGRNSPLHF. J is TRBJ1-6 and V is TRBV2; perhaps TRBD1 as D (6 bases). V lost 4 bases, J lost 7 bases, and 14 bases lay in between. The germline gives CDR1 SNHLY, CDR2 FYNNEI. CDR3 length equals 15 residues.

The J gene is TRBJ2-2, the V gene TRBV18, with D possibly TRBD2 on 5 matching bases. This CDR3 region has 14 residues. V shed 3 bases and J shed 4 bases, with 9 bases lying between them. Germline CDR1 is KGHSH and CDR2 is LQKENI. The CDR3 region has the DNA TGTGCCAGCTCACCGAGGGCGGGCACCGGGGAGCTGTTTTTT. This sequence encodes CASSPRAGTGELFF.

This clone appeared a single time. The V call is TRBV15, the J call TRBJ2-1; TRBD2 matches 10 bases. V shed 3 bases, J shed 5 bases, and the junction held 7 bases outside the gene matches. CDR3 length: 16 residues. CDR1 is LNHNV and CDR2 is YYDKDF in the germline V gene (reference sequence). The CDR3 region has the DNA TGTGCCACCAGCAGGCTAGCGGGAGAGTTCAACAATGAGCAGTTCTTC. This translates into CATSRLAGEFNNEQFF. The full variable domain, its missing parts supplied by reference TRBV15 and TRBJ2-1, is DAMVIQNPRYQVTQFGKPVTLSCSQTLNHNVMYWYQQKSSQAPKLLFHYYDKDFNNEADTPDNFQSRRPNTSFCFLDIRSPGLGDTAMYLCATSRLAGEFNNEQFFGPGTRLTVL.

This chain links TRBV18 with TRBJ2-1; TRBD2 matches 8 bases. Germline V CDR1 and CDR2: KGHSH, LQKENI. CDR3 size: 16 residues. V shed 3 bases, J shed 3 bases, and the junction held 7 bases outside the gene matches. CDR3 sequence reads: CASSPRTSTNYNEQFF. The CDR3 nucleotides are TGTGCCAGCTCACCGCGGACTAGCACTAACTACAATGAGCAGTTCTTC.

The chain employs TRBV5-6 and TRBJ1-2; possible D gene TRBD1, 5 bases. CDR1 SGHDT and CDR2 YYEEEE come from the germline V gene. V was cut by 2 bases and J by 5 bases, with 10 bases left in between. The CDR3 is 13 residues long. CDR3 loop: CASSLRQSYGYTF. The DNA of the CDR3 is TGTGCCAGCAGCTTACGACAGTCGTATGGCTACACCTTC.

V is TRBV28 and J is TRBJ1-4; perhaps TRBD1 as D (6 bases). The CDR3 runs to 16 residues. Trimming removed 3 bases from V and 8 bases from J, with 19 bases in between. The germline gives CDR1 MDHEN, CDR2 SYDVKM. For the CDR3, the DNA is TGTGCCAGCAGTTTCCCCGCCAACAGGGTCGGGGAAAAACTGTTTTTT. Translating gives CASSFPANRVGEKLFF.

J is TRBJ2-5 and V is TRBV21-1; the tabulated D call, TRBD2, remains unverified against the DNA. The last part of the DNA fits TRBJ2-7 better; the J call may be wrong. TRBV21-1 counts as a pseudogene. CDR3 length: 12 residues. The CDR3 DNA reads TGTGCCAGCAGCTCTAGACGGCACGAGCAGTACTTC. This translates into CASSSRRHEQYF.

This clone was recorded once. The chain is built from TRBV27 and TRBJ2-5; 10 bases map to TRBD2. TRBJ2-7 explains the end of the DNA better; the J call may be wrong. The CDR3 loop spans 15 amino acids. Germline-derived CDR1 and CDR2 are MNHEY and SMNVEV (reference sequence). CDR3 protein: CASKRKREGNYEQYF. CDR3 DNA sequence: TGTGCCAGCAAGCGAAAGCGGGAGGGGAACTACGAGCAGTACTTC.

The chain has TRBV5-4 and TRBJ2-7, with 8 positions matching TRBD2. The J segment lost 3 bases and the V segment lost 1 base, leaving 6 bases of the junction unmatched. This CDR3 has 15 residues. Germline-derived CDR1 and CDR2 are SGHNT and YYREEE (reference sequence). CDR3: CASSLRSSGHYEQYF. The DNA for the CDR3 is TGTGCCAGCAGCTTGAGGTCTAGCGGGCACTACGAGCAGTACTTC. Variable domain in full (rest from reference TRBV5-4 and TRBJ2-7): ETGVTQSPTHLIKTRGQQVTLRCSSQSGHNTVSWYQQALGQGPQFIFQYYREEENGRGNFPPRFSGLQFPNYSSELNVNALELDDSALYLCASSLRSSGHYEQYFGPGTRLTVT.